This T cell receptor beta chain was captured in a study of T-cell reconstitution after alpha-beta-depleted transplantation in children. The CDR3 is made up of 16 amino acids. CDR1 DFQATT and CDR2 SNEGSKA come from the germline V gene (reference sequence). V lost 2 bases, J lost 7 bases, and 11 bases stayed unmatched. During its preparation, the TCRbeta library received unique molecular identifiers. TCRdb recomputed calls from the PCR reads with MiXCR, one row per CDR3 protein. The sample carries almost 600,000 distinct CDR3 sequences, 25% to 30% recorded once. The rearrangement uses TRBV20-1 and TRBJ2-1; TRBD2 aligns across 10 bases. This material consisted of PBMCs, taken before TCRalphabeta/CD19-depleted stem cell transplant. The receptor was isolated from a boy less than two years old with Wiskott-Aldrich syndrome, due to receive a stem cell transplant. The CDR3 DNA reads TGCAGTGCTAGATATGCAGCGGGAGGGGTCAGGAATGAGCAGTTCTTC. It specifies CSARYAAGGVRNEQFF.